The clone carrying this T cell receptor beta chain was picked up one time. These data belong to a study of blood T cells in healthy people across ages. It was with a sample-barcoded 5' primer and a J-beta primer mix that a second PCR of roughly 7 to 12 cycles was run. With 12 random nucleotides, a template-switch adaptor tagged each individual cDNA molecule. MiXCR, run by TCRdb on the 5' RACE reads, gives a single entry per CDR3 protein. Of around 1,100,000 distinct CDR3 sequences listed, roughly two fifths are singletons. The CDR3 length is 14 residues. Each sample had at least 6 million PBMCs isolated.

This sequence originates from a man between 18 and 29 years old in good health. Sequenced input: blood. The chain combines TRBV21-1 with TRBJ2-4; the D call TRBD2 from the table was never checked on the DNA. TRBV21-1 is described as a pseudogene. The CDR3 spells CAREGVLAKNIQYF. CDR3 DNA: TGTGCCAGAGAGGGCGTTCTAGCCAAAAACATTCAGTACTTC.